This T cell receptor beta chain was sequenced for a study of tumor-infiltrating lymphocytes in primary liver carcinoma. Study details: The patient population consisted of men and women between 30 and 69 years of age. Each sample had roughly 3.5 to 8 million productive TCRbeta reads regardless of tissue type. Overall study results and limits: It was tumor-adjacent and tumor-blood pairs that overlapped less than tumor region pairs did. About 7.5-25% of top clones, no more, were shared by all five regions.

Remarks on this clonotype: What it binds is not known. This clone may be a read error of a much larger clone one base away.

The CDR3 runs 13 residues. Trimming shortened V by 8 bases and J by 5 bases, and 15 bases separated the two germline ends. CDR1 is MNHNS and CDR2 is SASEGT in the germline V gene. The approximately 20-31 mg bulk tissue piece was not sorted before simultaneous RNA and DNA extraction. The input was approximately 500 ng total RNA; TCR beta cDNA was made from it with a constant-region primer. Investigators got TCR beta libraries out of three nested multiplex PCR rounds, done with slightly modified ARM-PCR. TRBV1-TRBV30 forward primers paired with a C-beta reverse primer were used in the first two PCR rounds, which ran roughly 9 cycles each. Using its own MiXCR run on the multiplex PCR reads, TCRdb lists one record per CDR3 protein. Of about 99,000 distinct CDR3 sequences in the sample, about three quarters were seen once.

The specimen sequenced was liver tumor tissue from sampling region 5. Subset given: tumor region T5, tumor centre. The source of this sequence is a woman in her sixties or seventies with primary liver carcinoma and hepatitis B virus infection. The V call is TRBV6-1, the J call TRBJ1-2, with D perhaps matching TRBD1 (6 bases). The CDR3 DNA follows: TGTGCCAGCGGCGAGGGGGGGGGATATGGCTACACCTTC. It is translated as CASGEGGGYGYTF.